The 27 T cell receptor beta chains below come from one sample, sequenced in a study of T cells in Graves' hyperthyroidism and ophthalmopathy. The TCR beta CDR3 regions underwent amplification using RNA transcripts as the source. The HTBI primer set was used in a first-round RT-PCR of the TCR CDR3. TCRdb reanalysed the multiplex PCR reads using MiXCR and keeps one entry per CDR3 protein. Seen here are around 490,000 distinct CDR3 sequences, around 20% observed once, and the top ten hold over 45%. The source material was blood. All receptors come from a man aged 35-49 years with Graves' ophthalmopathy.

This clonotype showed up just a few times. CDR3 sequence: CASSLQTGNEQFF. In DNA, the CDR3 is TGTGCCAGCAGCTTACAGACAGGGAATGAGCAGTTCTTC. The rearrangement uses TRBV7-8 and TRBJ2-1; 7 bases are shared with TRBD1. V shed 2 bases and J 7 bases; nucleotides not matched to a gene: 2. Germline V gene lookup returns CDR1 SGHVS and CDR2 FQNEAQ. The CDR3 runs to 13 residues.

This sequence joins TRBV30 and TRBJ2-1, with TRBD2 matching over 7 bases. V was pared by 5 bases and J by 4 bases, with 11 bases of the junction left unmatched. Germline-derived CDR1 and CDR2 are GTSNPN and SVGIG (reference sequence). The CDR3 is 15 amino acids. The CDR3 nucleotides are TGTGCCTGGGCTTTTGCGGGGGACGAATACAATGAGCAGTTCTTC. Translated, it gives CAWAFAGDEYNEQFF.

The gene calls are TRBV7-2 and TRBJ2-2; 7 bases line up with TRBD2. The CDR3 extends over 15 amino acids. The J segment lost 7 bases and the V segment lost 1 base, leaving 6 bases of the junction unmatched. Per germline, CDR1 SGHTA and CDR2 FQGNSA. The CDR3 DNA reads as TGTGCCAGCAGCTTAGACGCGGGGGTTGGCGGGGAGCTGTTTTTT. Translating gives CASSLDAGVGGELFF.

The chain employs TRBV18 and TRBJ1-5, with TRBD1 identical over 9 bases. There are 14 residues in the CDR3. V lost 6 bases, J lost 7 bases, and 7 bases stayed unmatched. In germline, CDR1 is KGHSH, CDR2 LQKENI. CDR3 in amino acids: CASSPGTGSQPQHF. CDR3 nucleotide sequence: TGTGCCAGCTCCCCCGGGACAGGGTCCCAGCCCCAGCATTTT.

V usage is TRBV6-1 and J usage is TRBJ2-1; 10 nucleotides align to TRBD2. Germline CDR1 reads MNHNS; CDR2 reads SASEGT. V shed 4 bases and J 4 bases; nucleotides not matched to a gene: 7. The CDR3 sequence is 16 residues long. The CDR3 here is CASSGISGGAYNEQFF. CDR3 DNA: TGTGCCAGCAGTGGGATAAGCGGGGGGGCTTACAATGAGCAGTTCTTC.

This clonotype was picked up a small number of times. J is TRBJ1-1 and V is TRBV5-1; maybe TRBD1 (5 bases). The CDR3 covers 16 residues. The germline V gene has CDR1 SGHRS and CDR2 YFSETQ. V lost 0 bases and J lost 0, with 12 bases in between. In DNA, the CDR3 is TGCGCCAGCAGCTTGGAGGGGTGGGATATGAACACTGAAGCTTTCTTT. The encoded protein is CASSLEGWDMNTEAFF.

In this sample, this clonotype turned up many times. The chain recombines TRBV7-2 with TRBJ2-1; a weak D match, TRBD2 (6 bases). Germline loops: CDR1 SGHTA, CDR2 FQGNSA. Between the trimmed V and J ends, which lost 1 base and 7 bases, there was a span of 14 bases. This CDR3 spans 15 amino acids. CDR3 DNA sequence: TGTGCCAGCAGCTTAGATGTCGGGAGAACTAATGAGCAGTTCTTC. Translation: CASSLDVGRTNEQFF. The entire variable domain, with the rest obtained from reference TRBV7-2 and TRBJ2-1, is as follows: GAGVSQSPSNKVTEKGKDVELRCDPISGHTALYWYRQSLGQGLEFLIYFQGNSAPDKSGLPSDRFSAERTGGSVSTLTIQRTQQEDSAVYLCASSLDVGRTNEQFFGPGTRLTVL.

This chain joins TRBV20-1 and TRBJ1-1, with TRBD1 as a possible D gene (5 bases). The CDR3 extends over 14 amino acids. Germline CDR1 is DFQATT and CDR2 is SNEGSKA (reference sequence). Trimming shortened V by 6 bases and J by 2 bases, and 16 bases separated the two germline ends. DNA of the CDR3: TGCAGTGCCTCTATATTAACAGGTAACACTGAAGCTTTCTTT. It specifies CSASILTGNTEAFF.

This clonotype appeared many times. The chain is built from TRBV18 and TRBJ2-3; 7 bases align to TRBD1. The junction had 6 bases not matched to a gene; V was cut back by 3 bases and J by 6 bases. Germline CDR1 is KGHSH and CDR2 is LQKENI. This CDR3 contains 14 residues. The CDR3 nucleotides are TGTGCCAGCTCACCCGACAGGGCAAGGGATACGCAGTATTTT. Protein: CASSPDRARDTQYF.

The chain combines TRBV6-5 with TRBJ2-5; D gene unclear. Germline CDR1 is MNHEY and CDR2 is SVGAGI. There are 16 residues in the CDR3. V lost 2 bases, J lost 1 base, and 14 bases lay in between. The CDR3 spells CASSYPTTPVQETQYF. The CDR3 bases are TGTGCCAGCAGTTACCCAACAACTCCAGTCCAAGAGACCCAGTACTTC.

This clonotype was seen a handful of times. V usage is TRBV28 and J usage is TRBJ1-4, with 7 bases matching TRBD1. The CDR3 runs to 15 residues. V dropped 6 bases and J dropped 7; count of bases not matched to a gene: 11. CDR1 and CDR2 from the germline V gene are MDHEN and SYDVKM. CDR3 sequence (DNA): TGTGCCAGCAGGCCACCCGGGACAGCACGTGAAAAACTGTTTTTT. Protein sequence: CASRPPGTAREKLFF. Looking up the rest from reference TRBV28 and TRBJ1-4 gives the full variable domain: DVKVTQSSRYLVKRTGEKVFLECVQDMDHENMFWYRQDPGLGLRLIYFSYDVKMKEKGDIPEGYSVSREKKERFSLILESASTNQTSMYLCASRPPGTAREKLFFGSGTQLSVL.

CDR3: CASSRDIRNTEAFF. For the CDR3, the DNA is TGTGCCAGCAGTCGGGACATCAGGAACACTGAAGCTTTCTTT. The chain has TRBV6-2 or TRBV6-3 and TRBJ1-1, with D tentatively TRBD1 (6 bases). The germline V gene has CDR1 MNHEY and CDR2 SVGEGT. This CDR3 is 14 amino acids long. The germline V and J ends were trimmed by 5 bases and 1 base, with 11 bases remaining between them.

This clonotype was observed a handful of times. This chain connects TRBV6-1 to TRBJ2-3, with 8 positions matching TRBD1. The length of the CDR3 is 15 residues. The germline V gene encodes CDR1 MNHNS and CDR2 SASEGT. With 6 bases clipped from V and 2 bases from J, the junction kept 7 bases outside the gene matches. In nucleotides, the CDR3 is TGTGCCAGCAGCAGGACAGGGCGGGACACAGATACGCAGTATTTT. This codes for CASSRTGRDTDTQYF.

This clonotype was detected many times. The chain couples TRBV5-6 to TRBJ2-7, with 7 positions matching TRBD2. Germline V CDR1 and CDR2: SGHDT, YYEEEE. This CDR3 region has 14 residues. The J segment lost 6 bases and the V segment lost 1 base, leaving 7 bases of the junction unmatched. CDR3 in amino acids: CASSLWEGRGEQYF. The DNA for the CDR3 is TGTGCCAGCAGCTTGTGGGAGGGCCGGGGCGAGCAGTACTTC.

This clonotype was detected ten times or more. This rearrangement joins TRBV2 to TRBJ2-7; perhaps TRBD1 as D (5 bases). The CDR3 has 13 residues. Germline CDR1 is SNHLY and CDR2 is FYNNEI. The germline V and J ends were trimmed by 2 bases and 5 bases, with 10 bases remaining between them. CDR3 protein: CASSEQGLNEQYF. DNA for the CDR3: TGTGCCAGCAGTGAACAGGGTCTAAACGAGCAGTACTTC.

The CDR3: CASSLVGVSGNTIYF. The CDR3 DNA is TGTGCCAGCAGCTTAGTGGGTGTTTCTGGAAACACCATATATTTT. V and J are TRBV7-9 and TRBJ1-3, with unresolved D. The CDR3 has 15 amino acids. The ends were cut back, 1 base at V and 1 base at J, with 8 bases in the middle. The germline V gene has CDR1 SEHNR and CDR2 FQNEAQ (reference sequence).

This clonotype was seen more than once but under ten times. This chain links TRBV18 with TRBJ2-5; D call uncertain. The CDR3 totals 13 residues. V was clipped by 3 bases and J by 0 bases, with 5 bases between them. Germline CDR1 KGHSH, CDR2 LQKENI. The CDR3 region is CASSPLNQETQYF. The CDR3 DNA sequence: TGTGCCAGCTCACCCCTAAACCAAGAGACCCAGTACTTC.

This clonotype was found a few times. The chain is built from TRBV15 and TRBJ1-6; a weak D match, TRBD1 (6 bases). The V and J ends lost 0 bases and 9 bases respectively, with 12 bases between them. Germline CDR1 is LNHNV and CDR2 is YYDKDF (reference sequence). The CDR3 runs 15 residues. The CDR3 loop is CATSRDRGGGSPLHF. The DNA for the CDR3 is TGTGCCACCAGCAGAGATCGGGGGGGCGGTTCACCCCTCCACTTT. The full variable domain, rest sourced from reference TRBV15 and TRBJ1-6, is DAMVIQNPRYQVTQFGKPVTLSCSQTLNHNVMYWYQQKSSQAPKLLFHYYDKDFNNEADTPDNFQSRRPNTSFCFLDIRSPGLGDTAMYLCATSRDRGGGSPLHFGNGTRLTVT.

The chain recombines TRBV2 with TRBJ2-3, with unresolved D. Germline CDR1 is SNHLY and CDR2 is FYNNEI. This CDR3 contains 13 residues. Trimming cost V 4 bases and J 1 base, with 6 bases left between them. In DNA, the CDR3 is TGTGCCAGCAGTGTTTGGGGCACAGATACGCAGTATTTT. It specifies CASSVWGTDTQYF.

This clonotype was seen more than once but under ten times. This chain links TRBV20-1 with TRBJ2-5, with 9 bases fitting TRBD2. CDR3 length: 15 amino acids. The germline V gene has CDR1 DFQATT and CDR2 SNEGSKA (reference sequence). The trim removed 6 bases at V and 5 bases at J, leaving 13 bases unmatched. Here the CDR3 reads CSAQEPGLASETQYF. CDR3 DNA: TGCAGTGCCCAGGAACCGGGACTAGCCTCGGAGACCCAGTACTTC.

The chain carries TRBV6-1 and TRBJ2-5; 8 nucleotides align to TRBD2. Trimming at V came to 6 bases and at J to 0 bases, leaving 6 bases not matched to a gene. Germline V CDR1 and CDR2: MNHNS, SASEGT. The CDR3 is 15 residues long. The CDR3 reads CASRRGEGYQETQYF. The CDR3 DNA reads TGTGCCAGCAGGCGGGGGGAGGGGTACCAAGAGACCCAGTACTTC.

The sample holds a few counts of this clonotype. This sequence joins TRBV3-1 and TRBJ2-4; D gene uncertain. V lost 4 bases and J lost 0, with 13 bases in between. Germline loops: CDR1 LGHDT, CDR2 YNNKEL (reference sequence). The CDR3 loop spans 16 amino acids. The CDR3 reads CASSPRLTLAKNIQYF. DNA of the CDR3: TGTGCCAGCAGCCCTCGACTGACACTAGCCAAAAACATTCAGTACTTC.

This clonotype was recorded at least ten times. The V gene is TRBV5-1, the J gene TRBJ2-7; the match to TRBD2 covers 13 bases. After removal of 3 bases from V and 1 base from J, the junction contained 13 bases not matched to a gene. Germline-derived CDR1 and CDR2 are SGHRS and YFSETQ. CDR3 length: 19 amino acids. The CDR3 nucleotides are TGCGCCAGCAGCTCCTGGACTAGCGGGGGAACAGAACGGTCCTACGAGCAGTACTTC. It translates to CASSSWTSGGTERSYEQYF.

The chain recombines TRBV6-2 or TRBV6-3 with TRBJ2-7; the D gene is possibly TRBD1 (5 bases). Trimming left V 11 bases short and J 0 bases short, with 14 bases between. Germline values: CDR1 MNHEY, CDR2 SVGEGT. This CDR3 comprises 13 residues. The CDR3 DNA sequence: TGTGCCTCGGTAGGGGTTAGCTCCTACGAGCAGTACTTC. Residues: CASVGVSSYEQYF.

This clonotype was seen more than once but under ten times. Given a much more abundant clone one base away, this may be a read error. The V call is TRBV28, the J call TRBJ2-3, with TRBD2 matching over 9 bases. This CDR3 comprises 16 residues. The ends lost 2 bases at V and 5 bases at J; junction bases unmatched: 8. In germline, CDR1 is MDHEN, CDR2 SYDVKM. The CDR3 is CASSLARGRGKDTQYF. The CDR3 DNA is TGTGCCAGCAGTTTAGCCCGCGGGAGGGGGAAAGATACGCAGTATTTT.

This clonotype came up many times. The genes are TRBV12-3 or TRBV12-4 and TRBJ2-5, with D perhaps assigned TRBD1 or TRBD2 (5 bases each). The CDR3 is 15 residues long. The germline V and J ends were trimmed by 7 bases and 5 bases, with 20 bases remaining between them. Here the CDR3 DNA reads TGTGCCAGCACCTCCCGGGGCGACAGTTTGGAGACCCAGTACTTC. Translation: CASTSRGDSLETQYF.

This clonotype has ten or more counts. The chain recombines TRBV30 with TRBJ1-1, with D possibly being TRBD1 (5 bases). Germline V CDR1 and CDR2: GTSNPN, SVGIG (reference sequence). Trimming shortened V by 4 bases and J by 0 bases, and 9 bases separated the two germline ends. The CDR3 loop spans 13 amino acids. CDR3 sequence (DNA): TGTGCCTGGACCAAGGGGCTGAACACTGAAGCTTTCTTT. The encoded protein is CAWTKGLNTEAFF.